These T cell receptor beta chains were read from a single sample in a study of blood T cell repertoires in COVID-19. Clones were read by immunoSEQ multiplex PCR, and TCRdb kept only the in-frame ones, dropping some. Altogether around 130,000 clones are present, roughly 80% being singletons, with the ten largest covering around 10%. Sequenced material: peripheral blood. The receptors here all came from a human donor in a cohort sampled during active COVID-19. The CDR3 runs from the conserved cysteine through the conserved F or W. The order of the fields is V gene, D gene, J gene, clone size, CDR3 DNA, CDR3 protein. The D gene is left open where the match is weak. Not every row has a clone size; where given, it reads once, few, many or a size class.

>TRBV12-3/TRBV12-4|NA|TRBJ2-3|few
TGTGCCAGCAGACAGATTGATACGCAGTATTTT
CASRQIDTQYF
>TRBV19|NA|TRBJ2-2|NA
TGTGCCAGTAGTATAGTTAACCAGCGCACCGGGGAGCTGTTTTTT
CASSIVNQRTGELFF
>TRBV28|NA|TRBJ2-3|NA
TGTGCCAGCAGCCAAGCCAGGGGCCCAGATACGCAGTATTTT
CASSQARGPDTQYF
>TRBV18|NA|TRBJ2-2|NA
TGTGCCAGCTCCGAGGCCACCGGGGAGCTGTTTTTT
CASSEATGELFF
>TRBV7-9|TRBD2|TRBJ2-3|NA
TGTGCCAGCAGCTTAGCGCGGGTCGCGGGGGGCACAGATACGCAGTATTTT
CASSLARVAGGTDTQYF
>TRBV5-1|TRBD1|TRBJ1-2|NA
TGCGCCAGCAGCTGGGACAGTTATGGCTACACCTTC
CASSWDSYGYTF
>TRBV2|NA|TRBJ2-4|NA
TGTGCCAGCAGTGAAGCCTGGCTAGGTGCGGGGGCCAAAAACATTCAGTACTTC
CASSEAWLGAGAKNIQYF
>TRBV2|NA|TRBJ1-1|NA
TGTGCCAGCAGTGGACCCAGGCGGAACACTGAAGCTTTCTTT
CASSGPRRNTEAFF
>TRBV28|NA|TRBJ2-7|NA
TGTGCCAGCAGTACCGACAGGACCACTTCCTACGAGCAGTACTTC
CASSTDRTTSYEQYF
>TRBV7-9|TRBD1|TRBJ1-2|NA
TGTGCCAGCGCCCAACAGGGGTTGGGGATGGGCTATGGCTACACCTTC
CASAQQGLGMGYGYTF
>TRBV10-1|TRBD1|TRBJ1-6|NA
TGCGCCAGCAGCCTACAGGGGAGTTCACCCCTCCACTTT
CASSLQGSSPLHF
>TRBV19|TRBD1|TRBJ1-2|NA
TGTGCCAGTAGTATAGGTACAGGGGTCTATGGCTACACCTTC
CASSIGTGVYGYTF
>TRBV6-5|NA|TRBJ1-6|NA
TGTGCCAGCAGTCTTACAGGGTCTTATGGTTCACCCCTCCACTTT
CASSLTGSYGSPLHF
>TRBV6-5|TRBD1|TRBJ1-1|once
TGTGCCAGCGGGACAGGGGGCCTCACTGAAGCTTTCTTT
CASGTGGLTEAFF
>TRBV5-1|NA|TRBJ2-1|NA
TGCGCCAGCAGCTGGAGTGGGAATGAGCAGTTCTTC
CASSWSGNEQFF
>TRBV29-1|TRBD1|TRBJ1-2|NA
TGCAGCAACCCCCCTGTTGGTTTGGACAGGTTCTATGGCTACACCTTC
CSNPPVGLDRFYGYTF
>TRBV5-4|TRBD2|TRBJ2-2|NA
TGTGCCAGCAGCAAGACTAGCTCCGGGGAGCTGTTTTTT
CASSKTSSGELFF
>TRBV9|TRBD2|TRBJ2-2|NA
TGTGCCAGCAGTGGACTAGCGAACACCGGGGAGCTGTTTTTT
CASSGLANTGELFF
>TRBV10-3|TRBD1|TRBJ1-2|NA
TGTGCCATCAGGGGGGACAGGGAGGTCTATGGCTACACCTTC
CAIRGDREVYGYTF
>TRBV6-2/TRBV6-3|TRBD2|TRBJ2-1|NA
TGTGCCAGCAGTTTTGCGGGGGGGAATAATGAGCAGTTCTTC
CASSFAGGNNEQFF
>TRBV4-1|NA|TRBJ1-2|NA
TGCGCCAGCAGCCAAGCCCAGACAGGAGATAACTATGGCTACACCTTC
CASSQAQTGDNYGYTF
>TRBV7-2|NA|TRBJ2-7|NA
TGTGCCAGCAGCCCCACCCAGGGTTACGAGCAGTACTTC
CASSPTQGYEQYF
>TRBV6-5|NA|TRBJ1-5|NA
TGTGCCAGCAGTCCAACAGGGTTGAATCAGCCCCAGCATTTT
CASSPTGLNQPQHF
>TRBV18|TRBD1|TRBJ2-7|NA
TGTGCCAGCTCACTATCCCGGGACAGGGGTGGATGGGAGCAGTACTTC
CASSLSRDRGGWEQYF
>TRBV4-2|TRBD1|TRBJ1-1|NA
TGTGCCAGCAGCCGATCCTTTACAGGGGGCGCTGGGGGGGAGGCTTTCTTT
CASSRSFTGGAGGEAFF
>TRBV29-1|TRBD1|TRBJ2-1|once
TGCAGCGTTGTTAGGGGGACAGGGTTTGATGAGCAGTTCTTC
CSVVRGTGFDEQFF
>TRBV7-9|TRBD1|TRBJ2-1|NA
TGTGCCAGCAGCCCCGGACAGGGAAGGGTTTCCTACAATGAGCAGTTCTTC
CASSPGQGRVSYNEQFF
>TRBV27|TRBD1|TRBJ2-5|NA
TGTGCCAGCAGTTCGGGACAGGGGAGTGAGACCCAGTACTTC
CASSSGQGSETQYF
>TRBV24-1|TRBD2|TRBJ2-3|few
TGTGCCACCGGTATAGCGGGGGATACAGATACGCAGTATTTT
CATGIAGDTDTQYF
>TRBV9|TRBD2|TRBJ2-1|NA
TGTGCCAGCAGCGTAGCCGGGGGGGTGCGTGAGCAGTTCTTC
CASSVAGGVREQFF
>TRBV20-1|TRBD2|TRBJ2-3|NA
TGCAGTGGTGATAGCGGGGGGGCGTCAGGTTTT
CSGDSGGASGF
>TRBV7-2|TRBD1|TRBJ1-5|NA
TGTGCCAGCAGCTCCGACAGGGGTTGGCAGCCCCAGCATTTT
CASSSDRGWQPQHF
>TRBV5-1|TRBD2|TRBJ2-1|NA
TGCGCCAGCAGCCCCGGGACTACTTCCTACAATGAGCAGTTCTTC
CASSPGTTSYNEQFF
>TRBV5-6|TRBD1|TRBJ2-2|NA
TGTGCCAGCAGCTTGGCCTCCGGACAGGGGGCGAACACCGGGGAGCTGTTTTTT
CASSLASGQGANTGELFF
>TRBV4-1|TRBD1|TRBJ1-2|once
TGCGCCAGCAGCCAAGAAAGGGGGCCGGGCTATGGCTACACCTTC
CASSQERGPGYGYTF
>TRBV29-1|NA|TRBJ2-5|once
TGCAGCGTTGCATCGACTAGGATAGGAGAGACCCAGTACTTC
CSVASTRIGETQYF
>TRBV13|TRBD2|TRBJ2-1|NA
TGTGCCAGCAGCTATAGCCCGTTTAGCGGGGGGCCCATTGAGCAGTTCTTC
CASSYSPFSGGPIEQFF
>TRBV6-5|TRBD1|TRBJ1-2|NA
TGTGCCAGCAGATGGACAGGGCCGGCTAACTATGGCTACACCTTC
CASRWTGPANYGYTF
>TRBV4-1|NA|TRBJ2-5|NA
TGCGCCAGCAGCCACGGGGTATCGGAGACCCAGTACTTC
CASSHGVSETQYF
>TRBV5-1|NA|TRBJ1-3|NA
TGCGCCAGCAGTATTTCTTCAGGGGTCTCTGGAAACACCATATATTTT
CASSISSGVSGNTIYF
>TRBV2|NA|TRBJ2-2|NA
TGTGCCAGCTGTTCGGGGTCGAACACCGGGGAGCTGTTTTTT
CASCSGSNTGELFF
>TRBV7-9|NA|TRBJ1-2|NA
TGTGCCAGCAGCCAGACAGTGAACTATGGCTACACCTTC
CASSQTVNYGYTF
>TRBV7-9|NA|TRBJ1-6|few
TGTGCCAGCAGCTTAGGCAGCGGCTATAATTCACCCCTCCACTTT
CASSLGSGYNSPLHF
>TRBV6-5|TRBD2|TRBJ2-4|NA
TGTGCCAGCAGTTATGCGGGGGGTCGGGAAAACATTCAGTACTTC
CASSYAGGRENIQYF
>TRBV28|NA|TRBJ1-1|NA
TGTGCCAGCAGGTCCGTCGGAGAAACCATGAACACTGAAGCTTTCTTT
CASRSVGETMNTEAFF